This T cell receptor (beta chain) was identified during a study of shared clonotypes between healthy human individuals. Germline CDR1 and CDR2: SEHNR and FQNEAQ (reference sequence). Unmatched junction bases numbered 4, after V lost 3 bases and J lost 2 bases. CDR3 length equals 15 residues. Naive CD8 cells lacked CD45RO, underwent positive selection for CCR7 and left out terminally differentiated effector memory CD45RA+ cells. The assay was immunoSEQ multiplex PCR, and TCRdb's table has in-frame clones only and misses some. In the table there are about 2.2 million clones, just under 95% of which are singletons.

The specimen was naive CD8+ T cells from PBMCs. The rearrangement uses TRBV7-9 and TRBJ2-3; 8 positions agree with TRBD1. This sequence was found in a man aged 18 to 30 in good health. Some clones in this sample may be carry-over from other donors' samples. In nucleotides, the CDR3 is TGTGCCAGCAGCTTCCCGGGACAGGACACAGATACGCAGTATTTT. It yields the protein CASSFPGQDTDTQYF.